The sequence of this T cell receptor beta chain was determined in a study of blood T cells in healthy people across ages. Study-level findings and limits: Without sorted subsets, naive and antigen-experienced compartments could not be conclusively compared.

The CDR3 is 15 amino acids. CDR1 MGHRA and CDR2 YSYEKL come from the germline V gene. Details on this clonotype: Its specificity is not known.

The use of a sample-barcoded 5' primer and a J-beta primer mix characterized a second PCR of about 7 to 12 cycles. TCRdb processed the 5' RACE reads anew with MiXCR; each CDR3 protein has one entry. The sample carries some 1.4 million distinct CDR3 sequences, approximately 40% recorded once. The V call is TRBV4-1, the J call TRBJ2-7; possibly TRBD2 for D (7 bases). The closer fit of TRBJ2-5 to the DNA end suggests the J call may be wrong. Material: blood. The source of this sequence is a woman aged 18-30 years in good health. The CDR3 nucleotides are TGCGCCAGCAGCCAGTATGGGGGGGCCCAAGAGACCCAGTACTTC. It codes for CASSQYGGAQETQYF.